This entry concerns a single T cell receptor beta chain. What antigen it recognizes has not been identified. Within one base of it there is no much larger clone, and no base qualities were kept. The sample is drawn from a study of blood T cell repertoires in COVID-19 (TCRdb year 2020). About the investigation overall: Samples from collaborators originated in the United States, Italy and Spain and spanned both the acute and convalescent phases of COVID-19. The material from the prospective study consisted of cDNA or gDNA derived from T cells, B-cell-depleted T cells, or PBMCs. The dataset comprised deeply sampled blood TCRbeta repertoires from subjects exposed to, actively infected with, or recovered from COVID-19. A freely available public database, intended as a resource for researchers studying the immune response to SARS-CoV-2, is where the repertoires were released. The samples were drawn from two sources: the first 160 participants of the ongoing ImmuneRACE study, and some 1,300 subjects contributed by 6 global collaborators. Nearly every sample came with metadata listing a de-identified subject ID, COVID-19 status, age in years and sex. Where available, HLA class I and class II types were obtained from metadata supplied by the sample provider rather than from assay-based typing.

Overall study results and their limits: How much clinical and demographic metadata was included differed by source and by participant, and the metadata was provided uncurated.

TCRbeta CDR3 regions were amplified from genomic DNA by means of the immunoSEQ Assay, a bias-controlled multiplex PCR. Under the source paper's analysis protocol: Within the assay, amplification of reference gene primers was used to estimate how many nucleated cells each sample contained. To quantify the absolute abundance of each unique TCRbeta CDR3 rearrangement, sequence reads were collapsed and filtered. For each sample, productive Simpson clonality was calculated as the square root of Simpson's diversity index over productive rearrangements. The table comes from immuneACCESS by way of TCRdb, which keeps in-frame sequences with V and J called. Part of the clones is missing from these tables; in studies checked, under half for an unresolved V gene and the rest for unknown reasons. The V and J calls and clone size are taken from that table; D and trimming were inferred from the DNA. This sample gives tens of thousands of clones in total; about 88% of them show up just once. 4.9% of the sample lies in the top ten.

Each collaborating institution followed its own protocols to collect whole blood in K2EDTA tubes. For TCRbeta analysis, collaborators shipped samples as frozen whole blood, isolated PBMCs, or DNA extracted from either of those sample types. From the cysteine up to the phenylalanine, the CDR3 has a length of 15 residues. Just the 45-base CDR3 DNA is kept, in frame starting at base 1. V is cut back by 6 bases and J by 4 bases, with 9 bases in the junction unmatched. CDR1 and CDR2 (MDHEN, SYDVKM) derive from the germline V gene. The receptor was isolated from a man aged 70 or older with active COVID-19. The sequenced sample consisted of peripheral blood. This receptor chain uses TRBV28 and TRBJ2-3; TRBD1 agrees with 8 junctional bases. The DNA sequence reads TGTGCCAGCAGCCAAGACAGGGGTAGTGCAGATACGCAGTATTTT. This codes for CASSQDRGSADTQYF.